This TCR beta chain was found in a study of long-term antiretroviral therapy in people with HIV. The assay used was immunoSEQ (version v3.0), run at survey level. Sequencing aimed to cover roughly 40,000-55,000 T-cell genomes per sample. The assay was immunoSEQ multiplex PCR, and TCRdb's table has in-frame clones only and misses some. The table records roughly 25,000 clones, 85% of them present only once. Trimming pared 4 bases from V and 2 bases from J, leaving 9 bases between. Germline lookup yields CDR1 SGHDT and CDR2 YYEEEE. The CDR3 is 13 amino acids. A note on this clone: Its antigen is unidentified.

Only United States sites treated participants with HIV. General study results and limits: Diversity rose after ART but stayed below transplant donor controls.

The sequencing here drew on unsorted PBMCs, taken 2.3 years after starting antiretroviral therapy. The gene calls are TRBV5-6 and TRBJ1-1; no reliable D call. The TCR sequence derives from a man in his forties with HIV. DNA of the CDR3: TGTGCCAGCAGCGCAGCGGGCAACACTGAAGCTTTCTTT. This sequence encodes CASSAAGNTEAFF.